This record looks at one T cell receptor beta chain sequence and its context. TCRdb keeps only in-frame clones here, not all; method: immunoSEQ multiplex PCR. Here the sample spans about 220,000 clones, 80% being singletons. Between the trimmed V and J ends, which lost 0 bases and 9 bases, there was a span of 6 bases. This CDR3 is built from 11 residues. CDR1 is DFQATT and CDR2 is SNEGSKA in the germline V gene (reference sequence). This sample was included in a study of blood T cell repertoires in COVID-19. The overall study: There were acute and convalescent COVID-19 samples, and they came from the United States, Italy and Spain.

The sequence was collected from a human donor in a cohort sampled during active COVID-19. The sample taken for sequencing was peripheral blood. The chain is built from TRBV20-1 and TRBJ2-1, with D unresolved. For the CDR3, the DNA is TGCAGTGCTAGAGATGGAGCTGAGCAGTTCTTC. Translating gives CSARDGAEQFF.